The 20 T cell receptor beta chains reported below all come from one sample, sequenced in a study of T cell repertoires in urothelial bladder cancer. The data were produced by immunoSEQ multiplex PCR, yet TCRdb's version contains in-frame clones alone and is incomplete. The data show about 9,000 clones, 58% seen once. Sequenced input: tumor-infiltrating cells from bladder cancer. These receptors were obtained from a human donor with urothelial carcinoma.

This chain joins TRBV6-5 and TRBJ2-3; D could derive from TRBD1 or TRBD2 (6 bases each). CDR1 and CDR2 from the germline V gene are MNHEY and SVGAGI. Trimming took 2 bases from V and 3 from J, leaving 12 bases between them. CDR3 size: 15 residues. CDR3 loop: CASSYDGGQTDTQYF. The CDR3 DNA reads TGTGCCAGCAGTTACGACGGGGGACAAACAGATACGCAGTATTTT.

This clone was picked up a small number of times. The chain joins TRBV14 to TRBJ2-3; TRBD2 matches 11 bases. This CDR3 is 18 amino acids long. The trim removed 3 bases at V and 2 bases at J, leaving 10 bases unmatched. Germline V gene sequence: CDR1 SGHDN, CDR2 FVKESK. CDR3 in DNA: TGTGCCAGCAGCCATAGCGGGGGGGTATTCCCTGCCACAGATACGCAGTATTTT. This gives the protein CASSHSGGVFPATDTQYF.

Only a few counts were recorded for this clone. The V call is TRBV11-2, the J call TRBJ1-2; no clear D. V was trimmed by 0 bases and J by 4 bases, leaving 12 bases between them. Germline CDR1 SGHAT, CDR2 FQNNGV. This CDR3 has 15 residues. The DNA for the CDR3 is TGTGCCAGCAGCTTAGAGGAAGGGTCCGGCTATGGCTACACCTTC. This codes for CASSLEEGSGYGYTF.

V is TRBV18 and J is TRBJ2-1; 7 bases are a match to TRBD1. Per germline, CDR1 KGHSH and CDR2 LQKENI. This CDR3 has 13 residues. J lost 10 bases, V lost 6 bases, and 9 bases had no gene match. The CDR3 bases are TGTGCCAGCTCGACCGGGACAGCCTTAGAGCAGTTCTTC. This translates into CASSTGTALEQFF.

Judged by abundance, this clone is medium-sized. The genes are TRBV7-9 and TRBJ1-1; unclear D gene. Per germline, CDR1 SEHNR and CDR2 FQNEAQ (reference sequence). Deletions cut 7 bases from V and 3 bases from J, with 9 bases between. The CDR3 contains 12 residues. The CDR3 is CASTLGHTEAFF. The CDR3 DNA follows: TGTGCCAGCACCCTAGGACACACTGAAGCTTTCTTT.

The V call is TRBV6-5, the J call TRBJ1-6, with D tentatively TRBD1 (5 bases). V dropped 3 bases and J dropped 10 bases, with 10 bases sitting between them. Germline V gene lookup returns CDR1 MNHEY and CDR2 SVGAGI. The CDR3 is made up of 13 amino acids. In nucleotides, the CDR3 is TGTGCCAGCAGTTATCGGAGGGACTCACCCCTCCACTTT. Protein product: CASSYRRDSPLHF.

This clone was found a few times. The V gene is TRBV10-1, the J gene TRBJ2-7; TRBD1 is a possible D gene (5 bases). V was pared by 0 bases and J by 2 bases, with 8 bases between. Germline assignment: CDR1 WNHNN and CDR2 SYGVQD (reference sequence). The CDR3 has 14 residues. The CDR3 DNA follows: TGCGCCAGCAGTGAGTCGACAGATACCTACGAGCAGTACTTC. Its protein product is CASSESTDTYEQYF.

The chain uses TRBV5-1 and TRBJ1-4; 9 nucleotides agree with TRBD1. V shed 1 base and J 4 bases; nucleotides not matched to a gene: 8. CDR1 SGHRS and CDR2 YFSETQ come from the germline V gene. The CDR3 totals 17 residues. The CDR3 DNA is TGCGCCAGCAGCTTGACAGGGGGCGGTTCGGGTAATGAAAAACTGTTTTTT. Protein product: CASSLTGGGSGNEKLFF.

The chain employs TRBV5-6 and TRBJ2-7; D gene unclear. Trimming removed 4 bases from V and 2 bases from J, with 13 bases in between. The CDR3 runs 14 residues. Germline V gives CDR1 SGHDT, CDR2 YYEEEE. CDR3 loop: CASSPSSFPYEQYF. The DNA for the CDR3 is TGTGCCAGCAGCCCTTCGTCCTTTCCCTACGAGCAGTACTTC.

This clone is classed as medium-sized. This rearrangement joins TRBV6-5 to TRBJ1-5; 7 nucleotides align to TRBD1. Germline V gene sequence: CDR1 MNHEY, CDR2 SVGAGI. The V segment lost 5 bases and the J segment 7 bases; nucleotides outside the gene matches: 8. CDR3 length: 14 amino acids. The CDR3 region has the DNA TGTGCCAGCAGTCCGAGACAGGGCCGACAGCCCCAGCATTTT. It specifies CASSPRQGRQPQHF.

This clone was observed a few times. This chain uses TRBV4-1 with TRBJ2-3; 7 bases agree with TRBD1. Trimming at V came to 3 bases and at J to 2 bases, leaving 8 bases not matched to a gene. CDR1 and CDR2 from the germline V gene are MGHRA and YSYEKL. The CDR3 runs 16 residues. In DNA form, the CDR3 reads TGCGCCAGCAGCCACCCGGGACAGACCAACACAGATACGCAGTATTTT. Translated, it gives CASSHPGQTNTDTQYF.

The chain recombines TRBV23-1 with TRBJ1-2; D gene uncertain. TRBV23-1 is sorted into the ORF group, with uncertain function. Trimming cost V 2 bases and J 4 bases, with 5 bases left between them. This CDR3 contains 12 residues. For the CDR3, the DNA is TGCGCCAGCAGTCAACGGGCCTATGGCTACACCTTC. Amino acids: CASSQRAYGYTF.

A few counts support this clone. The rearrangement joins TRBV5-1 to TRBJ1-1, with D tentatively TRBD1 (5 bases). V gave up 4 bases and J gave up 10 bases, with 20 bases separating them. The germline V gene has CDR1 SGHRS and CDR2 YFSETQ. The CDR3 length is 14 residues. The CDR3 loop reads CASSAYGTARGAFF. Here the CDR3 DNA reads TGCGCCAGCAGCGCGTACGGGACGGCTAGGGGAGCTTTCTTT.

This chain joins TRBV14 and TRBJ1-3, with D perhaps TRBD1 (6 bases). Germline CDR1 reads SGHDN; CDR2 reads FVKESK. The length of the CDR3 is 14 residues. V was shortened by 5 bases and J by 3 bases, with 11 bases between the two germline ends. CDR3 DNA sequence: TGTGCCAGCAGCGGGGGCGTTCGTGGAAACACCATATATTTT. Translating it yields CASSGGVRGNTIYF. The full variable domain, completed using reference TRBV14 and TRBJ1-3, is EAGVTQFPSHSVIEKGQTVTLRCDPISGHDNLYWYRRVMGKEIKFLLHFVKESKQDESGMPNNRFLAERTGGTYSTLKVQPAELEDSGVYFCASSGGVRGNTIYFGEGSWLTVV.

The chain combines TRBV10-1 with TRBJ1-2; D is unclear. With 7 bases removed from V and 9 bases from J, the gap between germline ends came to 6 bases. This CDR3 has 9 residues. Germline CDR1 WNHNN, CDR2 SYGVQD (reference sequence). In DNA, the CDR3 is TGCGCCAGCACGACGAGCTACACCTTC. Translating gives CASTTSYTF.

This rearrangement joins TRBV5-4 to TRBJ2-7; D is tentatively TRBD1 or TRBD2 (6 bases each). V lost 0 bases, J lost 5 bases, and 21 bases lay in between. Germline CDR1 and CDR2: SGHNT and YYREEE (reference sequence). The CDR3 consists of 17 residues. CDR3 coding DNA: TGTGCCAGCAGCTTGGACGGACAGCCAGGGGACTTCCACGAGCAGTACTTC. It codes for CASSLDGQPGDFHEQYF.

V usage is TRBV30 and J usage is TRBJ1-1; D call uncertain. The CDR3 contains 12 residues. Germline assignment: CDR1 GTSNPN and CDR2 SVGIG (reference sequence). Trimming took off 3 bases at V and 2 bases at J, with 7 bases between the two ends. CDR3 nucleotide sequence: TGTGCCTGGAGACATGCTAACACTGAAGCTTTCTTT. This sequence encodes CAWRHANTEAFF.

This clone was recorded a few times. This chain links TRBV19 with TRBJ1-2; possibly TRBD1 for D (6 bases). Germline CDR1 and CDR2: LNHDA and SQIVND (reference sequence). This CDR3 has 15 amino acids. The V end was cut by 9 bases, the J end by 4 bases, with 21 bases between. Written as DNA, the CDR3 is TGTGCCAGCAAAGGACAGACCCCTGGGGGCTATGGCTACACCTTC. Protein: CASKGQTPGGYGYTF.

The rearrangement uses TRBV19 and TRBJ1-1, with TRBD1 matching 8 bases. CDR1 is LNHDA and CDR2 is SQIVND in the germline V gene (reference sequence). The trim removed 1 base at V and 2 bases at J, leaving 3 bases unmatched. The CDR3 consists of 15 residues. CDR3 amino acids: CASSIGTGTNTEAFF. DNA for the CDR3: TGTGCCAGTAGTATAGGGACAGGGACCAACACTGAAGCTTTCTTT.

The J gene is TRBJ2-7, the V gene TRBV7-9; 11 bases match TRBD2. The CDR3 has 15 residues. The germline gives CDR1 SEHNR, CDR2 FQNEAQ (reference sequence). V shed 1 base and J 3 bases; nucleotides not matched to a gene: 2. The CDR3 reads CASSLGSGGDYEQYF. CDR3 nucleotide sequence: TGTGCCAGCAGCTTAGGTAGCGGGGGGGACTACGAGCAGTACTTC.